This passage covers 21 T cell receptor beta chains from one sample sequenced in a study of Graves' ophthalmopathy and Graves' hyperthyroidism. RNA transcripts were the template, and TCR beta CDR3 regions were amplified from them. Following a first-round RT-PCR that used HTBI primers, a second-round multiplex PCR was carried out. One entry per CDR3 protein results from TCRdb running MiXCR on the multiplex PCR reads. The sample lists 560,000 or so distinct CDR3 sequences, about two fifths occurring once. Sequenced: peripheral blood or thyroid tissue (not recorded which). These receptors all stem from an adult man with Graves' hyperthyroidism.

Comment on this clonotype: This CDR3 fails to terminate in the conserved phenylalanine or tryptophan, so it likely reflects a read error. The DNA is left out, because the CDR3 cannot be placed on it with certainty; the CDR3 is given as TCRdb lists it. The chain has TRBV7-2 and TRBJ2-2; the table's D call, TRBD1, was not checked against the DNA. The CDR3 extends over 15 residues, inclusive of both ends. CDR1 and CDR2 from the germline V gene are SGHTA and FQGNSA. This CDR3 reads CASRTGTGEHQGAVV.

This clonotype was seen at least ten times. The rearrangement joins TRBV10-3 to TRBJ1-1; 9 bases align to TRBD1. This CDR3 is built from 16 residues. V gave up 7 bases and J gave up 5 bases; unmatched junction bases: 14. Germline V gene data show CDR1 as ENHRY and CDR2 as SYGVKD. CDR3 bases: TGTGCCATCATGGAAACAGGGGGCACGGGGCGTACTGAAGCTTTCTTT. The encoded protein is CAIMETGGTGRTEAFF.

The V call is TRBV28, the J call TRBJ1-2; the match to TRBD1 covers 8 bases. Germline-derived CDR1 and CDR2 are MDHEN and SYDVKM. V was pared by 4 bases and J by 7 bases, with 8 bases of the junction left unmatched. The CDR3 spans 14 residues. The CDR3 is CASSSDRDVIGYTF. DNA for the CDR3: TGTGCCAGCAGTTCGGACAGGGACGTAATTGGCTACACCTTC.

This clonotype was seen a handful of times. The V and J genes are TRBV10-3 and TRBJ1-1; 9 nucleotides agree with TRBD1. V was clipped by 0 bases and J by 1 base; unmatched bases: 3. Germline CDR1 and CDR2: ENHRY and SYGVKD. The CDR3 consists of 16 residues. CDR3 protein: CAISESGTGRNTEAFF. CDR3 sequence (DNA): TGTGCCATCAGTGAGTCGGGGACAGGGAGGAACACTGAAGCTTTCTTT.

This clonotype was counted between two and nine times. This chain connects TRBV3-1 to TRBJ1-3, with 7 bases lining up with TRBD1. CDR1 and CDR2 (germline): LGHDT, YNNKEL (reference sequence). Trimming removed 6 bases from V and 8 bases from J; junction bases left unmatched: 10. This CDR3 contains 14 residues. CDR3 in amino acids: CASRRTGPGDTIYF. For the CDR3, the DNA is TGTGCCAGCAGACGGACAGGCCCGGGGGACACCATATATTTT.

The V gene is TRBV19, the J gene TRBJ2-7; 7 nucleotides agree with TRBD2. Germline CDR1 and CDR2: LNHDA and SQIVND (reference sequence). The V and J ends lost 3 bases and 3 bases, in that order; junction bases with no gene match: 8. The length of the CDR3 is 15 residues. DNA of the CDR3: TGTGCCAGTAGTATTCAGGGTGGGACTAACTACGAGCAGTACTTC. It codes for CASSIQGGTNYEQYF.

This chain links TRBV6-6 with TRBJ2-7; weak D call: TRBD1 (5 bases). Per the germline V gene, CDR1 is MNHNY and CDR2 is SVGAGI (reference sequence). Trimming left V 2 bases short and J 4 bases short, with 21 bases between. The CDR3 loop spans 17 amino acids. The CDR3 region is CASSYPLATGRRYEQYF. The CDR3 nucleotides are TGTGCCAGCAGTTACCCCCTGGCTACAGGACGTCGGTACGAGCAGTACTTC.

A note on this clonotype: Possible read error: a much larger clone is one base away. J is TRBJ2-7 and V is TRBV7-9, with D tentatively TRBD2 (5 bases). V was pared by 5 bases and J by 6 bases, with 17 bases between. Germline V gives CDR1 SEHNR, CDR2 FQNEAQ (reference sequence). The CDR3 loop spans 14 amino acids. This CDR3 reads CASSPGSLNCEQYF. The CDR3, as DNA: TGTGCCAGCAGCCCGGGATCTTTAAACTGCGAGCAGTACTTC.

The rearrangement joins TRBV11-2 to TRBJ2-2; tentatively, D is TRBD2 (7 bases). V dropped 2 bases and J dropped 6 bases, with 13 bases sitting between them. This CDR3 is built from 15 residues. Germline assignment: CDR1 SGHAT and CDR2 FQNNGV. The CDR3 sequence: CASSLLRGASGELFF. The CDR3 DNA reads TGTGCCAGCAGCTTACTCCGGGGGGCCTCCGGGGAGCTGTTTTTT.

This clonotype was detected once. This chain connects TRBV7-8 to TRBJ2-2; D may be TRBD1 or TRBD2 (5 bases each). CDR3 length equals 18 residues. The V gene's germline CDR1 is SGHVS and CDR2 FQNEAQ. Trimming removed 1 base at V and 2 bases at J, with 17 bases between. DNA of the CDR3: TGTGCCAGCAGCTTAGTTCCAGGGCGACTACTAAACACCGGGGAGCTGTTTTTT. Encoded protein: CASSLVPGRLLNTGELFF.

Remarks on this clonotype: Without the conserved terminal phenylalanine or tryptophan, this CDR3 likely stems from a read error. The limits of the CDR3 on the DNA are not certain, so only TCRdb's listed CDR3 is given. This rearrangement joins TRBV7-8 to TRBJ1-5; no DNA check was done on the table's D call, TRBD1. The CDR3 is made up of 15 amino acids, end residues included. Germline-derived CDR1 and CDR2 are SGHVS and FQNEAQ. The CDR3 protein is CASSLGQTSNQPQLC.

This clonotype occurred many times. The chain uses TRBV6-6 and TRBJ1-5, with no clear D. Trimming removed 5 bases at V and 10 bases at J, with 9 bases between. The CDR3 extends over 11 amino acids. Germline CDR1 and CDR2: MNHNY and SVGAGI (reference sequence). DNA of the CDR3: TGTGCCAGCAGTAAAGGGAGACCCCAGCATTTT. This encodes CASSKGRPQHF.

About this clonotype itself: The conserved phenylalanine or tryptophan is not found at the CDR3 terminus, so this likely reflects a read error. V is TRBV2 and J is TRBJ2-7, with TRBD1 identical over 7 bases. Germline V gives CDR1 SNHLY, CDR2 FYNNEI. The length of the CDR3 is 15 residues. With V trimmed by 0 bases and J by 4 bases, 6 bases remained unmatched. The CDR3 loop reads CASSEATGMAYEQYS. CDR3 nucleotide sequence: TGTGCCAGCAGTGAAGCGACAGGGATGGCGTACGAGCAGTACTCC.

A note on this clonotype: Since a much larger clone is just one base distant, this may be a read error. This chain connects TRBV12-3 or TRBV12-4 to TRBJ2-5; D gene uncertain. The CDR3 contains 12 residues. V lost 6 bases and J 5 bases, leaving 10 bases between the germline ends. CDR3 region: CASRALKETQYF. The DNA of the CDR3 is TGTGCCAGCAGGGCCCTGAAGGAGACCCAGTACTTC.

A few counts support this clonotype. V usage is TRBV12-3 or TRBV12-4 and J usage is TRBJ1-1; 9 positions agree with TRBD1. The junction had 3 bases not matched to a gene; V was cut back by 4 bases and J by 0 bases. The CDR3 covers 15 residues. The chain's CDR3 is CASSSGQGLNTEAFF. CDR3 DNA: TGTGCCAGCAGTTCGGGACAGGGACTGAACACTGAAGCTTTCTTT.

This chain joins TRBV19 and TRBJ1-2; perhaps TRBD1 as D (6 bases). The CDR3 contains 12 residues. Germline V gene lookup returns CDR1 LNHDA and CDR2 SQIVND (reference sequence). Trimming removed 10 bases from V and 4 bases from J, with 13 bases in between. In DNA form, the CDR3 reads TGTGCCACCGCCCCACAGGGCTATGGCTACACCTTC. This encodes CATAPQGYGYTF.

The rearrangement uses TRBV6-5 and TRBJ1-3, with TRBD1 as a possible D gene (5 bases). This CDR3 region has 13 residues. Between the trimmed V and J ends, which lost 5 bases and 7 bases, there was a span of 12 bases. Germline CDR1 MNHEY, CDR2 SVGAGI. The CDR3 loop is CASSVRGGNTIYF. The DNA for the CDR3 is TGTGCCAGCAGTGTTAGGGGCGGGAACACCATATATTTT.

In the case of this clonotype: The junction shows a germline mismatch at one end, possibly a read error. This chain links TRBV6-6 with TRBJ1-1; 7 nucleotides agree with TRBD1. Germline CDR1 and CDR2: MNHNY and SVGAGI (reference sequence). The CDR3 spans 14 residues. The CDR3 bases are TGTGCCAGCAGTTACTCGACAGGGACCACTGAAGCCTTCTTT. It specifies CASSYSTGTTEAFF.

This clonotype was seen at least ten times. This chain joins TRBV7-9 and TRBJ2-5; 11 bases agree with TRBD2. This CDR3 has 15 residues. The V gene's germline CDR1 is SEHNR and CDR2 FQNEAQ (reference sequence). V trimming: 6 bases; J trimming: 5 bases; junction bases outside the gene matches: 8. CDR3 in amino acids: CASRSTSGRAETQYF. In DNA, the CDR3 is TGTGCCAGCAGATCTACTAGCGGGAGAGCGGAGACCCAGTACTTC.

At least ten counts were recorded for this clonotype. The chain is built from TRBV24-1 and TRBJ1-2, with TRBD1 matching 9 bases. The CDR3 runs 14 residues. Trimming at V came to 3 bases and at J to 8 bases, leaving 6 bases not matched to a gene. CDR1 KGHDR and CDR2 SFDVKD come from the germline V gene. The CDR3 nucleotides read TGTGCCACCAGTGATCGGACAGGGGCGGGAGGCTACACCTTC. It codes for CATSDRTGAGGYTF.

At least ten counts were recorded for this clonotype. J is TRBJ1-5 and V is TRBV5-1; TRBD1 matches at 7 bases. Germline CDR1 reads SGHRS; CDR2 reads YFSETQ. CDR3 length equals 15 residues. With V trimmed by 0 bases and J by 3 bases, 3 bases remained unmatched. CDR3 nucleotide sequence: TGCGCCAGCAGCTTGGACAGGGGTCCCAATCAGCCCCAGCATTTT. This sequence encodes CASSLDRGPNQPQHF.